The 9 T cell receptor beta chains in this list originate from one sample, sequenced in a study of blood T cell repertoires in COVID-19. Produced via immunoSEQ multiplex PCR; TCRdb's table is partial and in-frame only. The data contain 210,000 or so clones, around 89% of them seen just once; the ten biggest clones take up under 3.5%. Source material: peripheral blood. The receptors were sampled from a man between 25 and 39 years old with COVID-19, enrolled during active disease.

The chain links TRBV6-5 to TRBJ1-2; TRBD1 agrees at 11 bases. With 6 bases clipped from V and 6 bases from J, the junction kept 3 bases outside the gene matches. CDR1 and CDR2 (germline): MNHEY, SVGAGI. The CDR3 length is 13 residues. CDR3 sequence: CASRMDRGHGYTF. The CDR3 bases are TGTGCCAGCAGAATGGACAGGGGGCATGGCTACACCTTC.

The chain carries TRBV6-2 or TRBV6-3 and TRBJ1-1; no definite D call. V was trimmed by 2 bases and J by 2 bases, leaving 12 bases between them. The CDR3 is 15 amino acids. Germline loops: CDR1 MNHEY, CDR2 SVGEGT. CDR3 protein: CASSYAAQPNTEAFF. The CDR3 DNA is TGTGCCAGCAGTTACGCGGCACAACCAAACACTGAAGCTTTCTTT.

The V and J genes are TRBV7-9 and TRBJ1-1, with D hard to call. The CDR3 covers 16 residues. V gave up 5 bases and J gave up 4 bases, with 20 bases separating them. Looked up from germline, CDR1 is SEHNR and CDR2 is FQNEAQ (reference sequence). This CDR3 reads CASSLGGGWVSTEAFF. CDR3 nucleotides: TGTGCCAGCAGCCTAGGAGGTGGGTGGGTCAGCACTGAAGCTTTCTTT. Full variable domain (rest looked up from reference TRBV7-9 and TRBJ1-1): DTGVSQNPRHKITKRGQNVTFRCDPISEHNRLYWYRQTLGQGPEFLTYFQNEAQLEKSRLLSDRFSAERPKGSFSTLEIQRTEQGDSAMYLCASSLGGGWVSTEAFFGQGTRLTVV.

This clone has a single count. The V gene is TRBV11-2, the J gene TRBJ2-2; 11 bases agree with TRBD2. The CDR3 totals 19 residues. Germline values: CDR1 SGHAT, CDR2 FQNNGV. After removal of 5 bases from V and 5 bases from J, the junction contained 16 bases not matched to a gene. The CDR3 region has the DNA TGTGCCAGCAGCGCCATCCGCTATCTAGCGGGGGGCGGAACCGGGGAGCTGTTTTTT. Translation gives CASSAIRYLAGGGTGELFF.

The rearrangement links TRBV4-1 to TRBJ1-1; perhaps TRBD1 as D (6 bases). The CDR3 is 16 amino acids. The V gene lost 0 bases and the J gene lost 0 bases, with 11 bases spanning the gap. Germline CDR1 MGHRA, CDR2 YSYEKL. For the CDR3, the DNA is TGCGCCAGCAGCCAAGAGGGTAGGGGGTTGAACACTGAAGCTTTCTTT. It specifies CASSQEGRGLNTEAFF.

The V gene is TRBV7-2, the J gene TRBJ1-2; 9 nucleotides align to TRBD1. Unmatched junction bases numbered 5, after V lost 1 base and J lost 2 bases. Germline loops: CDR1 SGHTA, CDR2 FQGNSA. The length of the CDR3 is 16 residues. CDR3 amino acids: CASSLDRDRANYGYTF. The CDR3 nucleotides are TGTGCCAGCAGCTTAGACCGGGACAGGGCCAACTATGGCTACACCTTC.

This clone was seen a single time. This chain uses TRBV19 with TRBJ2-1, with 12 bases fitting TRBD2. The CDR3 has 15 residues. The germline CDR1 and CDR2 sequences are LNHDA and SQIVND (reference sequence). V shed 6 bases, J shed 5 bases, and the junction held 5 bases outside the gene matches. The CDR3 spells CASRKLAGGNNEQFF. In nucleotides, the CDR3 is TGTGCCAGTAGGAAACTAGCGGGGGGAAACAATGAGCAGTTCTTC.

CDR3 residues: CAWSPLKPGTVNSPLHF. The CDR3 nucleotides read TGTGCCTGGAGTCCCCTCAAACCCGGGACAGTTAATTCACCCCTCCACTTT. The genes are TRBV30 and TRBJ1-6; 7 bases fit TRBD1. J lost 6 bases, V lost 2 bases, and 13 bases had no gene match. The CDR3 contains 17 residues. The germline V gene encodes CDR1 GTSNPN and CDR2 SVGIG (reference sequence). Complete variable domain (other parts from reference TRBV30 and TRBJ1-6): SQTIHQWPATLVQPVGSPLSLECTVEGTSNPNLYWYRQAAGRGLQLLFYSVGIGQISSEVPQNLSASRPQDRQFILSSKKLLLSDSGFYLCAWSPLKPGTVNSPLHFGNGTRLTVT.

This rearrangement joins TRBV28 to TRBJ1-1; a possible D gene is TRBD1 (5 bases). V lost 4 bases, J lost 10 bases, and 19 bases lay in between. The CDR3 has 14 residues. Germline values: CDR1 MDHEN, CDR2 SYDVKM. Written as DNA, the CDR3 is TGTGCCAGCAGTTCCGCTTTAATCCAGGGTCTAGCTTTCTTT. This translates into CASSSALIQGLAFF.